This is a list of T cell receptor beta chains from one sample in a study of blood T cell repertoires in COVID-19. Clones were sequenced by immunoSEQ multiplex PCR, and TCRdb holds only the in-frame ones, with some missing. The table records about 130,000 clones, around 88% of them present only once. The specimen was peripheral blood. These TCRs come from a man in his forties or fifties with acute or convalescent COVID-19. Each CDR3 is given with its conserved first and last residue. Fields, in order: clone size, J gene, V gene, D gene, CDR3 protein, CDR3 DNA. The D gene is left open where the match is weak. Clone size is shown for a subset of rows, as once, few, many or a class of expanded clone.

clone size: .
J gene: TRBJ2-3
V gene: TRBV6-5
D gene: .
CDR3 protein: CASSYSLSTDTQYF
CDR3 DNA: TGTGCCAGCAGTTACTCACTGAGTACAGATACGCAGTATTTT

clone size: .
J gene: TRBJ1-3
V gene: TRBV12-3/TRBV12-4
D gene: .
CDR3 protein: CASMRGGGNTIYF
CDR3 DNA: TGTGCCAGCATGCGGGGGGGTGGAAACACCATATATTTT

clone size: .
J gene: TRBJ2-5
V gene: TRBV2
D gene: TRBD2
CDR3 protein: CASSGASGGARQETQYF
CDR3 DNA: TGTGCCAGCAGTGGGGCTAGCGGGGGGGCCAGGCAAGAGACCCAGTACTTC

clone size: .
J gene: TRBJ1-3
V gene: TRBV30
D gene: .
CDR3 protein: CAWSAGSGNTIYF
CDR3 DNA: TGTGCCTGGAGTGCAGGGTCTGGAAACACCATATATTTT

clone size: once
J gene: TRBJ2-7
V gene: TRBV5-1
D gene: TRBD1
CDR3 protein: CASSLATGGFYEQYF
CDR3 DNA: TGCGCCAGCAGCTTGGCCACAGGGGGCTTCTACGAGCAGTACTTC

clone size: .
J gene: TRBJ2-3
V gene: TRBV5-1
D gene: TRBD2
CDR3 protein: CASSLGGGRLSTDTQYF
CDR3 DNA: TGCGCCAGCAGCTTGGGCGGGGGAAGACTGAGCACAGATACGCAGTATTTT

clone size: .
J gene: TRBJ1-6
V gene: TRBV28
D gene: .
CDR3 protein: CASSLSPGSRPALHF
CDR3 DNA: TGTGCCAGCAGTTTAAGTCCGGGGTCCCGGCCGGCCCTCCACTTT

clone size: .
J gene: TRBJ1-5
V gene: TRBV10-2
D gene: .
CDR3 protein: CASSDHRVGDQPQHF
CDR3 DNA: TGCGCCAGCAGTGACCACAGGGTGGGTGATCAGCCCCAGCATTTT

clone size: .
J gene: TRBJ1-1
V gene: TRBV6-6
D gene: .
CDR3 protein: CEYIGQLNTEAFF
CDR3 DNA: TGTGAATACATCGGACAGCTGAACACTGAAGCTTTCTTT

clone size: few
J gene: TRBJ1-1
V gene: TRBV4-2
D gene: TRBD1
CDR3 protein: CASSQAQGAMNTEAFF
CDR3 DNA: TGTGCCAGCAGCCAAGCCCAGGGGGCGATGAACACTGAAGCTTTCTTT

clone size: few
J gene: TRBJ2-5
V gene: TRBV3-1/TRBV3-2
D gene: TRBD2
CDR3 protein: CASSHGTSGNGKTQYF
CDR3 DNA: TGTGCCAGCAGCCATGGGACTAGCGGGAACGGCAAGACCCAGTACTTC

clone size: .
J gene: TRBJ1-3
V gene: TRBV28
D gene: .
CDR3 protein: CASTGSGNTIYF
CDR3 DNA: TGTGCCAGTACGGGCTCTGGAAACACCATATATTTT

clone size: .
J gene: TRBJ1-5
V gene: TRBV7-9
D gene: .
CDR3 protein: CASSSRQGNQPQHF
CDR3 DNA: TGTGCCAGCAGCTCCCGACAGGGCAATCAGCCCCAGCATTTT

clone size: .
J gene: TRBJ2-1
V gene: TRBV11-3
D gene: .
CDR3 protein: CASSLDGGTYNEQFF
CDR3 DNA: TGTGCCAGCAGCTTAGATGGAGGGACTTACAATGAGCAGTTCTTC

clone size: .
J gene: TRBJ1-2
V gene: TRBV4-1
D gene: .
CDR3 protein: CASSHRQGGGYTF
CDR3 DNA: TGCGCCAGCAGCCATCGTCAGGGCGGTGGCTACACCTTC

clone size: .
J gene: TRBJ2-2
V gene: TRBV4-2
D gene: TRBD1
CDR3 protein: CASSQDAGGTGELFF
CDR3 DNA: TGTGCCAGCAGCCAAGACGCAGGGGGCACCGGGGAGCTGTTTTTT

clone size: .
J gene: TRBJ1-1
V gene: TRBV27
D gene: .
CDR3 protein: CASSPLPIRGGTEAFF
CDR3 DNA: TGTGCCAGCAGCCCTCTCCCGATCAGGGGCGGCACTGAAGCTTTCTTT

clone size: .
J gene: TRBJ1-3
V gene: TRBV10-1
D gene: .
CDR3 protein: CASSLGSGSGNTIYF
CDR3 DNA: TGCGCCAGCAGCCTGGGCTCCGGATCTGGAAACACCATATATTTT

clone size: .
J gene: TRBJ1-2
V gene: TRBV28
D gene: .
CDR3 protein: CASSLGQGVGYTF
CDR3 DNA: TGTGCCAGCAGTTTAGGGCAGGGCGTAGGCTACACCTTC

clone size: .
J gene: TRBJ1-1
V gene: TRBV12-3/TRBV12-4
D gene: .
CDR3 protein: CASSGEGTEAFF
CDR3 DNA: TGTGCCAGCAGTGGAGAAGGCACTGAAGCTTTCTTT

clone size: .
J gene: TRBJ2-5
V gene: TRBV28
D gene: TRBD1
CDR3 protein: CASSGPGTGGKETQYF
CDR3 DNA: TGTGCCAGCAGTGGACCCGGGACAGGGGGGAAAGAGACCCAGTACTTC

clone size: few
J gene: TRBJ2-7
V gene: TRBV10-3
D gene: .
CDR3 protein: CAISASPAVAYEQYF
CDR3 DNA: TGTGCCATCAGTGCCTCACCAGCGGTAGCCTACGAGCAGTACTTC

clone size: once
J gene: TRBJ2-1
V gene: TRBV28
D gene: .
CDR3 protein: CASSLQGRGDEQFF
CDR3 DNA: TGTGCCAGCAGTTTACAGGGACGCGGGGATGAGCAGTTCTTC

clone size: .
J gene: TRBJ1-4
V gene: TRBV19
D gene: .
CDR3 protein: CASSSRRKLFF
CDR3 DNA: TGTGCCAGTAGTTCGCGCCGGAAACTGTTTTTT

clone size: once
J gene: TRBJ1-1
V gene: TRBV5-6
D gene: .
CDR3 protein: CASSFDIRLPNTEAFF
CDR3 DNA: TGTGCCAGCAGCTTTGACATTCGTCTACCGAACACTGAAGCTTTCTTT

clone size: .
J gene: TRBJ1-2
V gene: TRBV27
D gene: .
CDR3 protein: CASKPGFNYGYTF
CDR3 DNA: TGTGCCAGCAAGCCGGGGTTTAACTATGGCTACACCTTC

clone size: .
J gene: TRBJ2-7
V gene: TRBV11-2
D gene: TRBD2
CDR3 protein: CASSLGLAGGFEQYF
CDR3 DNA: TGTGCCAGCAGCTTAGGGCTAGCGGGGGGGTTCGAGCAGTACTTC

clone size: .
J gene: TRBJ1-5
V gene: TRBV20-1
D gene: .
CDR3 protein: CSASYGDQPQHF
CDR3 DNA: TGCAGTGCTAGTTACGGGGATCAGCCCCAGCATTTT

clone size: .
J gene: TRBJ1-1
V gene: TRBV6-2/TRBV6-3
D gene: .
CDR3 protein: CASSIYTEAFF
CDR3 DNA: TGTGCCAGCAGTATATACACTGAAGCTTTCTTT

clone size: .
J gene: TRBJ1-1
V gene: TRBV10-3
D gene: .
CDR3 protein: CAISQTEGRVNTEAFF
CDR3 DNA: TGTGCCATCAGCCAAACGGAGGGGAGGGTGAACACTGAAGCTTTCTTT

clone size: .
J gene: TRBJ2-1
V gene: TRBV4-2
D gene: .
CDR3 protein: CASSQAGVRTYNEQFF
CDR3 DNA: TGTGCCAGCAGCCAAGCGGGAGTTCGGACCTACAATGAGCAGTTCTTC

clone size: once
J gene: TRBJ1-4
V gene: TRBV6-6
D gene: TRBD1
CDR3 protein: CASRRQGVGEKLFF
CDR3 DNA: TGTGCCAGCAGAAGACAGGGGGTCGGGGAAAAACTGTTTTTT

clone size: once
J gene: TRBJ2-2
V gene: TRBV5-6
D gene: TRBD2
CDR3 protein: CASTAPRGGRAGGELFF
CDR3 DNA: TGTGCCAGCACCGCGCCCCGGGGCGGGAGGGCCGGCGGGGAGCTGTTTTTT

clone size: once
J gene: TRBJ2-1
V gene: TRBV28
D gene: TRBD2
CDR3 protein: CASSTSGRAYNEQFF
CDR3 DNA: TGTGCCAGCAGTACCAGCGGGAGGGCCTACAATGAGCAGTTCTTC

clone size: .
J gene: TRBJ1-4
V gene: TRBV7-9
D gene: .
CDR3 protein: CASSPSGEKLFF
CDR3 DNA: TGTGCCAGCAGCCCGAGCGGGGAAAAACTGTTTTTT

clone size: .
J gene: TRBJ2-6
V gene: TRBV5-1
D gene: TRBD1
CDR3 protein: CASDTGGAGANVLTF
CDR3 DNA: TGCGCCAGTGATACAGGGGGCGCCGGGGCCAACGTCCTGACTTTC

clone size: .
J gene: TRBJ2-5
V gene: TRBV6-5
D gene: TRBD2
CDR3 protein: CASRLAGQETQYF
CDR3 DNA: TGTGCCAGTAGACTAGCGGGGCAAGAGACCCAGTACTTC

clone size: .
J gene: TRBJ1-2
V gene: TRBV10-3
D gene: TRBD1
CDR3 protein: CAISRDSLGGYTF
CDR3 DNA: TGTGCCATCAGCCGGGACAGTCTGGGAGGCTACACCTTC

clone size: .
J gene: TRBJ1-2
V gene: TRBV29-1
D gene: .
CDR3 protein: CSARGGEWNYGYTF
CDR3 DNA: TGCAGCGCCCGGGGGGGGGAGTGGAACTATGGCTACACCTTC

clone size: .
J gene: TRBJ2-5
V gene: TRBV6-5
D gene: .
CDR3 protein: CASSQDSGGVETQYF
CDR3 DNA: TGTGCCAGCAGCCAAGATAGCGGAGGGGTGGAGACCCAGTACTTC

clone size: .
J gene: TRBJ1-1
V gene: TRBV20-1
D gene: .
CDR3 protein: CSPPPLTEAFF
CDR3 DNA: TGCAGTCCTCCCCCTCTGACTGAAGCTTTCTTT

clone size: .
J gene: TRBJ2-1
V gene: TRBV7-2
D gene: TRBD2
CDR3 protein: CASSLTSGVYNEQFF
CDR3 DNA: TGTGCCAGCAGCCTGACTAGCGGGGTGTACAATGAGCAGTTCTTC

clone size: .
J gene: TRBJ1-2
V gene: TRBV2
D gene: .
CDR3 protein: CASSPSGYGYTF
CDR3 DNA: TGTGCCAGCAGCCCCTCGGGCTATGGCTACACCTTC

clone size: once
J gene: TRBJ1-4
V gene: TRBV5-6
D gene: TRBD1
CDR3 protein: CASTRQGVGEKLFF
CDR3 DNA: TGTGCCAGCACCAGACAGGGGGTCGGTGAAAAACTGTTTTTT

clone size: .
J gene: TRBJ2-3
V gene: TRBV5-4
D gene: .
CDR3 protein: CASSLVMAVSPADTQYF
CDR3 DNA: TGTGCCAGCAGCTTGGTGATGGCGGTGTCCCCCGCAGATACGCAGTATTTT

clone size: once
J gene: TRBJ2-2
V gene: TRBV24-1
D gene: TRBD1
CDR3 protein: CATSDRDRGNTGELFF
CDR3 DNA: TGTGCCACCAGTGATCGGGACAGGGGTAACACCGGGGAGCTGTTTTTT

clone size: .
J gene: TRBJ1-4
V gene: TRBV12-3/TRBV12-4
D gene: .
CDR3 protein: CASSRRANEKLFF
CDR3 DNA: TGTGCCAGCAGCAGGCGGGCTAATGAAAAACTGTTTTTT

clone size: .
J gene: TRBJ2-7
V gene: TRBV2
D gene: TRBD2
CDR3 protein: CASRPTSGPWGEQYF
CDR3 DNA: TGTGCCAGCAGGCCCACTAGCGGCCCTTGGGGCGAGCAGTACTTC

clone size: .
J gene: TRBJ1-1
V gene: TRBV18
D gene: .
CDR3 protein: CASSPPGSSRDTEAFF
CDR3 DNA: TGTGCCAGCTCACCTCCGGGTAGCAGCCGGGACACTGAAGCTTTCTTT

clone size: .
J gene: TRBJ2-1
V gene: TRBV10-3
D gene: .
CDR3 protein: CAVKRDPSGNEQFF
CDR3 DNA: TGTGCCGTTAAGAGGGACCCGAGCGGGAATGAGCAGTTCTTC

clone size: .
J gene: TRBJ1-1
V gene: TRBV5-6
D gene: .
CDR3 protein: CASSFKVTGRNTEAFF
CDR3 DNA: TGTGCCAGCAGCTTTAAGGTTACAGGGAGGAACACTGAAGCTTTCTTT

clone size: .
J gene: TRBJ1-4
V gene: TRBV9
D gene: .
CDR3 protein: CASSVQGGNEKLFF
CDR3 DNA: TGTGCCAGCAGCGTCCAGGGAGGTAATGAAAAACTGTTTTTT

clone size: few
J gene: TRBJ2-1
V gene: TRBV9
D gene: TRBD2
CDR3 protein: CASSVGTSGSGTYNEQFF
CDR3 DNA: TGTGCCAGCAGCGTAGGAACTAGCGGGAGCGGCACCTACAATGAGCAGTTCTTC

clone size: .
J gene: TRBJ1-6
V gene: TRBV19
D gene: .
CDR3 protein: CASGPTGTTGSPLHF
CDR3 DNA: TGTGCCAGTGGCCCGACCGGGACAACGGGTTCACCCCTCCACTTT

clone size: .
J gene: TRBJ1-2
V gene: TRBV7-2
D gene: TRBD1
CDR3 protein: CASSLDRGWIENYGYTF
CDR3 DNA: TGTGCCAGCAGCTTAGACAGGGGCTGGATAGAGAACTATGGCTACACCTTC